A single sample gave rise to the 32 T cell receptor beta chains below, sequenced in a study of beta chain features in type 1 diabetes. The isolated RNA, all of it, was reverse transcribed, so expressed TCRB transcripts were what got sequenced. Profiling relied on immunoSEQ multiplex PCR, and the TCRdb table lists in-frame clones only, not all of them. The table shows 250,000 to 300,000 clones, with about 23% occurring only once. General observations from the study: TCRB CDR3s were moderately but significantly shorter in Type 1 diabetes patients in all four CD4+ subsets.

Which antigens these TCRs recognize remains unknown. The sequencing input was naive CD4+ T cells from blood. These TCRs come from a woman in her 30s with type 1 diabetes.

The gene calls are TRBV2 and TRBJ1-2; 7 nucleotides match TRBD1. Germline V lookup: CDR1 SNHLY, CDR2 FYNNEI. V lost 4 bases and J lost 1; bases outside the gene matches: 3. The CDR3 is 14 residues long. CDR3 bases: TGTGCCAGCAGTGGACAGGGTGGTAACTATGGCTACACCTTC. It encodes CASSGQGGNYGYTF.

This rearrangement joins TRBV20-1 to TRBJ2-5; D not resolved. Germline V gene sequence: CDR1 DFQATT, CDR2 SNEGSKA (reference sequence). V was clipped by 6 bases and J by 2 bases, with 4 bases between them. The CDR3 has 10 amino acids. The CDR3 protein is CSANQETQYF. In DNA form, the CDR3 reads TGCAGTGCCAATCAAGAGACCCAGTACTTC.

The CDR3 DNA sequence: TGTGCCAGCAGCTTGGACAGGGCGAACGGGGAGCTGTTTTTT. Translated, it gives CASSLDRANGELFF. The V gene is TRBV9, the J gene TRBJ2-2; 8 bases agree with TRBD1. V lost 4 bases, J lost 7 bases, and 6 bases stayed unmatched. This CDR3 is built from 14 residues. Germline V gene lookup returns CDR1 SGDLS and CDR2 YYNGEE.

This chain connects TRBV9 to TRBJ2-1, with 11 bases identical to TRBD1. CDR1 is SGDLS and CDR2 is YYNGEE in the germline V gene. This CDR3 is 15 amino acids long. V dropped 4 bases and J dropped 9; count of bases not matched to a gene: 9. In DNA, the CDR3 is TGTGCCAGCAGCTCCCTAGGGACAGGGGGGTCTGAGCAGTTCTTC. Protein product: CASSSLGTGGSEQFF.

The CDR3, as DNA: TGTGCCAGCAGCCCGCGACAGCCTCGCTCTGGAAACACCATATATTTT. It encodes CASSPRQPRSGNTIYF. The chain links TRBV7-3 to TRBJ1-3, with D possibly being TRBD1 (5 bases). The CDR3 spans 16 residues. V shed 5 bases and J shed 0 bases, with 14 bases lying between them. CDR1 and CDR2 (germline): SGHTA, FQGTGA.

The V call is TRBV5-6, the J call TRBJ2-5; 7 bases line up with TRBD2. The trim removed 10 bases at V and 1 base at J, leaving 7 bases unmatched. CDR1 SGHDT and CDR2 YYEEEE come from the germline V gene. There are 13 residues in the CDR3. The CDR3 region has the DNA TGTGCCTCAGGGAGGGGTCTCCAAGAGACCCAGTACTTC. Its protein is CASGRGLQETQYF.

This clone was observed a few times. The V gene is TRBV25-1, the J gene TRBJ1-5, with unresolved D. Trimming cost V 2 bases and J 3 bases, with 14 bases left between them. The germline V gene encodes CDR1 MGHDK and CDR2 SYGVNS. The CDR3 contains 16 residues. CDR3 sequence: CASSEDGAGTNQPQHF. The CDR3 nucleotides read TGTGCCAGCAGTGAAGATGGTGCAGGCACCAATCAGCCCCAGCATTTT. The variable domain in full, with the rest retrieved from reference TRBV25-1 and TRBJ1-5, is EADIYQTPRYLVIGTGKKITLECSQTMGHDKMYWYQQDPGMELHLIHYSYGVNSTEKGDLSSESTVSRIRTEHFPLTLESARPSHTSQYLCASSEDGAGTNQPQHFGDGTRLSIL.

This CDR3 reads CAWSSGTGGPLGRYEQYF. In DNA form, the CDR3 reads TGTGCCTGGAGTTCCGGGACAGGGGGCCCCCTTGGTCGGTACGAGCAGTACTTC. The chain joins TRBV30 to TRBJ2-7, with 12 nucleotides matching TRBD1. J was trimmed by 4 bases and V by 2 bases; bases with no gene match: 15. This CDR3 has 18 amino acids. The germline V gene encodes CDR1 GTSNPN and CDR2 SVGIG (reference sequence).

This clone was picked up a small number of times. The gene calls are TRBV29-1 and TRBJ2-5; D is ambiguous. Germline CDR1 is SQVTM and CDR2 is ANQGSEA. This CDR3 region has 14 residues. The V gene lost 7 bases and the J gene lost 4 bases, with 19 bases spanning the gap. CDR3 sequence reads: CSAFGGALGETQYF. The CDR3 nucleotides are TGCAGCGCCTTCGGCGGCGCCCTGGGAGAGACCCAGTACTTC. Using reference TRBV29-1 and TRBJ2-5 for the parts outside the CDR3, the full variable domain is SAVISQKPSRDICQRGTSLTIQCQVDSQVTMMFWYRQQPGQSLTLIATANQGSEATYESGFVIDKFPISRPNLTFSTLTVSNMSPEDSSIYLCSAFGGALGETQYFGPGTRLLVL.

The rearrangement links TRBV5-6 to TRBJ1-4; 8 bases line up with TRBD1. V shed 4 bases, J shed 1 base, and the junction held 6 bases outside the gene matches. The CDR3 sequence is 16 residues long. Germline CDR1 and CDR2: SGHDT and YYEEEE. CDR3 loop: CASSRTGWRTNEKLFF. CDR3 bases: TGTGCCAGCAGCAGGACAGGGTGGCGAACTAATGAAAAACTGTTTTTT.

The chain joins TRBV25-1 to TRBJ2-3, with 8 bases identical to TRBD2. CDR3 size: 17 residues. The germline V gene has CDR1 MGHDK and CDR2 SYGVNS. V lost 1 base to trimming and J lost 0 bases; unmatched junction nucleotides: 6. CDR3 in DNA: TGTGCCAGCAGTGAATCGACCCTAGCGGGTAGCACAGATACGCAGTATTTT. Translating gives CASSESTLAGSTDTQYF.

This rearrangement joins TRBV11-2 to TRBJ2-3, with no clear D. From germline, CDR1 is SGHAT and CDR2 FQNNGV. The ends were cut back, 6 bases at V and 4 bases at J, with 14 bases in the middle. The length of the CDR3 is 14 residues. DNA of the CDR3: TGTGCCAGCAGTCTTAGCCTCGGATCAGATACGCAGTATTTT. Translated, it gives CASSLSLGSDTQYF. The full variable domain, completed using reference TRBV11-2 and TRBJ2-3, is EAGVAQSPRYKIIEKRQSVAFWCNPISGHATLYWYQQILGQGPKLLIQFQNNGVVDDSQLPKDRFSAERLKGVDSTLKIQPAKLEDSAVYLCASSLSLGSDTQYFGPGTRLTVL.

This clone has just a few counts. The chain links TRBV7-9 to TRBJ2-5; tentative D call: TRBD1 (6 bases). The CDR3 runs to 14 residues. The V end lost 3 bases, the J end lost 2 bases, and 10 bases lay between the germline ends. Per germline, CDR1 SEHNR and CDR2 FQNEAQ (reference sequence). The CDR3 DNA reads as TGTGCCAGCAGCTTTAGACAGGATCAAGAGACCCAGTACTTC. Translated, it gives CASSFRQDQETQYF. The full variable domain, rest sourced from reference TRBV7-9 and TRBJ2-5, is DTGVSQNPRHKITKRGQNVTFRCDPISEHNRLYWYRQTLGQGPEFLTYFQNEAQLEKSRLLSDRFSAERPKGSFSTLEIQRTEQGDSAMYLCASSFRQDQETQYFGPGTRLLVL.

The V call is TRBV4-2, the J call TRBJ2-3, with a tentative D call TRBD2 (6 bases). The CDR3 length is 16 residues. Per the germline V gene, CDR1 is LGHNA and CDR2 is YNFKEQ. V lost 2 bases, J lost 1 base, and 13 bases lay in between. The CDR3 DNA is TGTGCCAGCAGCCAATCGACTAGTGAAGGCACAGATACGCAGTATTTT. Translated, it gives CASSQSTSEGTDTQYF.

This clone was observed a few times. This chain links TRBV18 with TRBJ2-3; maybe TRBD2 (5 bases). The CDR3 runs 14 residues. Per germline, CDR1 KGHSH and CDR2 LQKENI. V dropped 0 bases and J dropped 6 bases, with 10 bases sitting between them. For the CDR3, the DNA is TGTGCCAGCTCACCACCATCTAGCTGGGATACGCAGTATTTT. Residues: CASSPPSSWDTQYF.

This sequence joins TRBV7-3 and TRBJ2-1, with 9 bases fitting TRBD2. Germline assignment: CDR1 SGHTA and CDR2 FQGTGA. With V trimmed by 5 bases and J by 2 bases, 7 bases remained unmatched. The CDR3 contains 16 residues. The CDR3 loop is CASSPVAGDAYNEQFF. The CDR3 DNA reads as TGTGCCAGCAGCCCCGTAGCGGGAGACGCCTACAATGAGCAGTTCTTC.

The V and J genes are TRBV5-6 and TRBJ2-1; 13 bases are a match to TRBD2. CDR1 is SGHDT, CDR2 YYEEEE, per germline. The CDR3 spans 16 residues. Losses at the gene ends were 3 bases for V and 8 bases for J; bases not matched to a gene: 8. CDR3 amino acids: CASSSRTSGRWDEQFF. The CDR3 nucleotides read TGTGCCAGCAGCTCACGGACTAGCGGGAGATGGGATGAGCAGTTCTTC.

This clone was observed a handful of times. The gene calls are TRBV4-1 and TRBJ2-3, with TRBD2 matching over 11 bases. The ends lost 5 bases at V and 5 bases at J; junction bases unmatched: 9. This CDR3 is 16 amino acids long. From germline, CDR1 is MGHRA and CDR2 YSYEKL. CDR3 DNA sequence: TGCGCCAGCAGCATTCGACTAGCGGGATTGGGAGATACGCAGTATTTT. Amino acid sequence: CASSIRLAGLGDTQYF.

This chain uses TRBV29-1 with TRBJ2-5; TRBD2 agrees at 8 bases. CDR1 and CDR2 (germline): SQVTM, ANQGSEA. The CDR3 has 14 amino acids. The CDR3, as DNA: TGCACCGGGGGGGGAGGCAGGGTGAGAGAGACCCAGTACTTC. It yields the protein CTGGGGRVRETQYF. Looking up the rest from reference TRBV29-1 and TRBJ2-5 gives the full variable domain: SAVISQKPSRDICQRGTSLTIQCQVDSQVTMMFWYRQQPGQSLTLIATANQGSEATYESGFVIDKFPISRPNLTFSTLTVSNMSPEDSSIYLCTGGGGRVRETQYFGPGTRLLVL.

This chain joins TRBV14 and TRBJ1-2; TRBD1 might be the D (5 bases). The V gene's germline CDR1 is SGHDN and CDR2 FVKESK. The length of the CDR3 is 17 residues. Trimming took off 2 bases at V and 4 bases at J, with 20 bases between the two ends. The CDR3 coding sequence is TGTGCCAGCAGCCAAAGGGAGTATCGGGGGTCGAGCTATGGCTACACCTTC. Encoded protein: CASSQREYRGSSYGYTF.

This clone was observed a handful of times. The V and J genes are TRBV6-5 and TRBJ1-2; D not resolved. The germline gives CDR1 MNHEY, CDR2 SVGAGI. The CDR3 loop spans 14 amino acids. Trimming took off 2 bases at V and 8 bases at J, with 15 bases between the two ends. The CDR3 loop is CASSYDQRPLGYTF. The CDR3 nucleotides are TGTGCCAGCAGTTACGACCAGCGCCCGTTGGGCTACACCTTC.

The chain uses TRBV7-9 and TRBJ1-5, with TRBD1 as a possible D gene (5 bases). The CDR3 spans 15 residues. The germline CDR1 and CDR2 sequences are SEHNR and FQNEAQ (reference sequence). V was pared by 1 base and J by 2 bases, with 9 bases between. CDR3 nucleotide sequence: TGTGCCAGCAGCTTAGAAGGGGCAGGCAATCAGCCCCAGCATTTT. Its protein product is CASSLEGAGNQPQHF.

The V call is TRBV7-8, the J call TRBJ2-7, with 7 nucleotides matching TRBD1. V gave up 5 bases and J gave up 1 base; unmatched junction bases: 5. Germline lookup yields CDR1 SGHVS and CDR2 FQNEAQ. This CDR3 is 14 amino acids long. This chain's CDR3 is CASSDLTGSYEQYF. As DNA, the CDR3 is TGTGCCAGCAGCGATCTGACAGGGTCCTACGAGCAGTACTTC. The variable domain in full, completed from reference TRBV7-8 and TRBJ2-7, reads GAGVSQSPRYKVAKRGQDVALRCDPISGHVSLFWYQQALGQGPEFLTYFQNEAQLDKSGLPSDRFFAERPEGSVSTLKIQRTQQEDSAVYLCASSDLTGSYEQYFGPGTRLTVT.

V and J are TRBV29-1 and TRBJ2-2; TRBD1 aligns across 8 bases. Germline V gives CDR1 SQVTM, CDR2 ANQGSEA. With 4 bases clipped from V and 7 bases from J, the junction kept 8 bases outside the gene matches. The CDR3 length is 14 residues. CDR3 nucleotides: TGCAGCGTTGCTCGTCAGGGGGCAGGCGGGGAGCTGTTTTTT. This sequence encodes CSVARQGAGGELFF.

This clone was seen a few times. This chain joins TRBV29-1 and TRBJ1-1; D not resolved. Germline CDR1 SQVTM, CDR2 ANQGSEA. Trimming pared 0 bases from V and 3 bases from J, leaving 11 bases between. The CDR3 has 14 residues. This chain's CDR3 is CSVEDQVGDTEAFF. In DNA form, the CDR3 reads TGCAGCGTTGAAGATCAGGTGGGTGACACTGAAGCTTTCTTT.

The CDR3 region is CASSTGIPLGYGYTF. CDR3 sequence (DNA): TGTGCCAGCAGCACAGGGATACCCTTAGGCTATGGCTACACCTTC. The chain combines TRBV9 with TRBJ1-2; D might be TRBD1 (6 bases). The CDR3 sequence is 15 residues long. Germline V lookup: CDR1 SGDLS, CDR2 YYNGEE. Trimming stripped 4 bases from V and 4 bases from J, with 17 bases between.

This rearrangement joins TRBV5-1 to TRBJ2-5; 9 bases fit TRBD2. Germline V gives CDR1 SGHRS, CDR2 YFSETQ. There are 15 residues in the CDR3. V was pared by 2 bases and J by 5 bases, with 7 bases of the junction left unmatched. This CDR3 is CASSFGVAGVETQYF. The DNA of the CDR3 is TGCGCCAGCAGCTTCGGTGTAGCGGGAGTGGAGACCCAGTACTTC. The full variable domain, completed using reference TRBV5-1 and TRBJ2-5, is KAGVTQTPRYLIKTRGQQVTLSCSPISGHRSVSWYQQTPGQGLQFLFEYFSETQRNKGNFPGRFSGRQFSNSRSEMNVSTLELGDSALYLCASSFGVAGVETQYFGPGTRLLVL.

The J gene is TRBJ2-1, the V gene TRBV19; 10 nucleotides match TRBD2. The CDR3 is made up of 16 amino acids. Losses at the gene ends were 7 bases for V and 1 base for J; bases not matched to a gene: 7. The germline CDR1 and CDR2 sequences are LNHDA and SQIVND (reference sequence). CDR3: CASKGLAGESYNEQFF. Written as DNA, the CDR3 is TGTGCCAGTAAGGGGCTAGCGGGAGAATCCTACAATGAGCAGTTCTTC. The entire variable domain, with the rest obtained from reference TRBV19 and TRBJ2-1, is as follows: DGGITQSPKYLFRKEGQNVTLSCEQNLNHDAMYWYRQDPGQGLRLIYYSQIVNDFQKGDIAEGYSVSREKKESFPLTVTSAQKNPTAFYLCASKGLAGESYNEQFFGPGTRLTVL.

This clone was detected only a few times. V and J are TRBV30 and TRBJ1-1, with D possibly being TRBD1 (6 bases). Trimming pared 4 bases from V and 0 bases from J, leaving 18 bases between. CDR3 length: 16 amino acids. Germline assignment: CDR1 GTSNPN and CDR2 SVGIG (reference sequence). Here the CDR3 reads CAWIGAGTGMNTEAFF. The DNA for the CDR3 is TGTGCCTGGATAGGGGCTGGTACAGGGATGAACACTGAAGCTTTCTTT.

V is TRBV6-1 and J is TRBJ2-1; TRBD2 matches 8 bases. Unmatched junction bases numbered 12, after V lost 4 bases and J lost 10 bases. The V gene's germline CDR1 is MNHNS and CDR2 SASEGT. The CDR3 spans 15 residues. In DNA form, the CDR3 reads TGTGCCAGCAGTGGGGGACTAGTCCCCTCGGGGGAGCAGTTCTTC. It translates to CASSGGLVPSGEQFF.

The chain is built from TRBV29-1 and TRBJ2-1; 8 bases agree with TRBD2. The length of the CDR3 is 14 residues. Germline loops: CDR1 SQVTM, CDR2 ANQGSEA. J gave up 7 bases and V 6 bases, and 11 bases lay outside the gene matches. CDR3 sequence (DNA): TGCAGCGTCGTGATTAGCGGGATCTGGAATGAGCAGTTCTTC. Encoded protein: CSVVISGIWNEQFF.

The genes are TRBV6-5 and TRBJ1-2; 8 bases map to TRBD1. This CDR3 is 14 amino acids long. V lost 5 bases and J lost 3; bases outside the gene matches: 5. Germline assignment: CDR1 MNHEY and CDR2 SVGAGI. The CDR3 nucleotides are TGTGCCAGCAGTCAACAGGGGGTATACTATGGCTACACCTTC. It yields the protein CASSQQGVYYGYTF.